This note documents a single TCR beta chain sequence. Its antigen is as yet unknown. This sample was taken from a study of cytomegalovirus exposure and HLA in healthy donors. The PCR made use of 60 Vbeta and 13 Jbeta primers. The data were produced by immunoSEQ multiplex PCR, yet TCRdb's version contains in-frame clones alone and is incomplete. The table has roughly 200,000 clones, about 81% seen once. The CDR3 sequence is 17 residues long. The junction had 11 bases not matched to a gene; V was cut back by 4 bases and J by 3 bases. Germline-derived CDR1 and CDR2 are LNHDA and SQIVND (reference sequence). Study findings and constraints: Most observed TCR sequences were rare, whereas some public TCRs were detected in many donors.

The V call is TRBV19, the J call TRBJ1-5; 8 bases map to TRBD1. The sequenced sample was PBMCs. The source of this sequence is a middle-aged woman in good health and CMV-seronegative. CDR3 sequence reads: CASSTPGQGVSNQPQHF. DNA for the CDR3: TGTGCCAGTAGTACTCCCGGACAGGGAGTTTCCAATCAGCCCCAGCATTTT.